Listed here are 20 T cell receptor beta chains from one sample, sequenced in a study of T cell repertoires in cytomegalovirus infection. Antigen specificity for these receptors is unknown. TCRdb used MiXCR to reprocess the reads, holding one entry per CDR3 protein. The sample lists about 570,000 distinct CDR3 sequences; approximately 40% were seen once. The sequenced sample was cultured PBMCs, obtained from culture after CMV antigen stimulation. The receptors shown here come from a human donor in good health (CMV status not recorded). Some clones in this sample may be carry-over from other donors' samples.

This clonotype was picked up a small number of times. The V gene is TRBV7-6, the J gene TRBJ2-7; tentative D call: TRBD2 (5 bases). V lost 1 base to trimming and J lost 2 bases, with 6 bases between them. The CDR3 is 13 amino acids. Germline V lookup: CDR1 SGHVS, CDR2 FNYEAQ. The DNA of the CDR3 is TGTGCCAGCAGCTTAGGGGAGACCTACGAGCAGTACTTC. Protein sequence: CASSLGETYEQYF.

V usage is TRBV24-1 and J usage is TRBJ1-5; D is possibly TRBD1 (5 bases). CDR3 length equals 16 residues. V lost 2 bases and J lost 3, with 13 bases in between. Germline V gene sequence: CDR1 KGHDR, CDR2 SFDVKD. DNA of the CDR3: TGTGCCACCAGTGATTCGGGCGGGGGAGCCAATCAGCCCCAGCATTTT. Amino acids: CATSDSGGGANQPQHF.

The chain couples TRBV5-6 to TRBJ2-5, with D hard to call. Trimming cost V 4 bases and J 2 bases, with 12 bases left between them. CDR3 length equals 14 residues. Germline CDR1 SGHDT, CDR2 YYEEEE. The chain's CDR3 is CASSHGQTQETQYF. The CDR3 nucleotides read TGTGCCAGCAGCCACGGGCAGACTCAAGAGACCCAGTACTTC.

In this sample, this clonotype turned up a few times. V is TRBV4-1 and J is TRBJ2-7; D is possibly TRBD1 (6 bases). The CDR3 covers 15 residues. Trimming pared 1 base from V and 2 bases from J, leaving 12 bases between. The V gene's germline CDR1 is MGHRA and CDR2 YSYEKL. In DNA form, the CDR3 reads TGCGCCAGCAGCCAAGTAGGGCAGGGGCCCTACGAGCAGTACTTC. Encoded protein: CASSQVGQGPYEQYF.

V usage is TRBV27 and J usage is TRBJ2-5; 9 bases align to TRBD1. The CDR3 extends over 15 amino acids. V trimming: 6 bases; J trimming: 5 bases; junction bases outside the gene matches: 10. Germline V CDR1 and CDR2: MNHEY, SMNVEV (reference sequence). In nucleotides, the CDR3 is TGTGCCAGCAGCCTGGGACAGGGTGAGAGGGAGACCCAGTACTTC. Protein: CASSLGQGERETQYF.

The chain is built from TRBV20-1 and TRBJ2-5, with 7 bases fitting TRBD1. Unmatched junction bases numbered 0, after V lost 1 base and J lost 4 bases. CDR3 length equals 12 residues. The germline V gene encodes CDR1 DFQATT and CDR2 SNEGSKA (reference sequence). The CDR3 protein is CSARGQGETQYF. The CDR3 DNA sequence: TGCAGTGCTAGAGGACAGGGAGAGACCCAGTACTTC.

The chain carries TRBV27 and TRBJ2-5; D might be TRBD1 or TRBD2, each matching 5 bases. Trimming pared 6 bases from V and 1 base from J, leaving 12 bases between. Germline V gives CDR1 MNHEY, CDR2 SMNVEV (reference sequence). The CDR3 sequence is 14 residues long. This chain's CDR3 is CASSPGATQETQYF. The CDR3 bases are TGTGCCAGCAGCCCCGGGGCAACCCAAGAGACCCAGTACTTC.

This clonotype has a handful of counts. The gene calls are TRBV7-2 and TRBJ2-1, with TRBD2 matching over 11 bases. The CDR3 consists of 15 residues. The germline V gene has CDR1 SGHTA and CDR2 FQGNSA. V shed 5 bases and J 6 bases; nucleotides not matched to a gene: 6. The CDR3 region has the DNA TGTGCCAGCAGCCCGACTAGCGGGGTGATCAATGAGCAGTTCTTC. Protein product: CASSPTSGVINEQFF.

This clonotype was seen more than once but under ten times. The rearrangement links TRBV7-2 to TRBJ2-3, with a possible D match to TRBD2 (5 bases). Trimming left V 3 bases short and J 2 bases short, with 12 bases between. Germline assignment: CDR1 SGHTA and CDR2 FQGNSA. The CDR3 contains 15 residues. This CDR3 reads CASSFPGIATDTQYF. In DNA, the CDR3 is TGTGCCAGCAGCTTTCCCGGGATAGCCACAGATACGCAGTATTTT.

The chain carries TRBV7-9 and TRBJ1-1; D unresolved. V lost 8 bases and J lost 1, with 8 bases in between. Germline CDR1 is SEHNR and CDR2 is FQNEAQ (reference sequence). The CDR3 loop spans 12 amino acids. The DNA of the CDR3 is TGTGCCAGCGTACCCGAGAACACTGAAGCTTTCTTT. This translates into CASVPENTEAFF.

A few counts support this clonotype. The rearrangement links TRBV7-7 to TRBJ2-7, with 9 bases aligning to TRBD1. The CDR3 runs to 14 residues. The trim removed 4 bases at V and 3 bases at J, leaving 4 bases unmatched. The germline V gene has CDR1 SSHAT and CDR2 FNYEAQ (reference sequence). This CDR3 reads CASSSGTGNYEQYF. In DNA, the CDR3 is TGTGCCAGCAGCTCCGGGACAGGGAACTACGAGCAGTACTTC.

This clonotype has ten or more counts. V is TRBV7-8 and J is TRBJ2-5; maybe TRBD2 (5 bases). Germline lookup yields CDR1 SGHVS and CDR2 FQNEAQ. This CDR3 comprises 13 residues. Trimming stripped 2 bases from V and 5 bases from J, with 9 bases between. The CDR3 here is CASSLFPGETQYF. Here the CDR3 DNA reads TGTGCCAGCAGCTTATTCCCGGGGGAGACCCAGTACTTC.

The rearrangement uses TRBV12-3 or TRBV12-4 and TRBJ2-6; 7 bases align to TRBD1. The CDR3 has 18 residues. The junction had 9 bases not matched to a gene; V was cut back by 4 bases and J by 0 bases. CDR3 sequence: CASSSRTGETSGANVLTF. CDR3 nucleotides: TGTGCCAGCAGTTCTAGGACAGGAGAAACCTCTGGGGCCAACGTCCTGACTTTC.

The genes are TRBV27 and TRBJ2-6; no reliable D call. The CDR3 runs 14 residues. From germline, CDR1 is MNHEY and CDR2 SMNVEV (reference sequence). V lost 8 bases, J lost 0 bases, and 8 bases lay in between. The CDR3 region is CASGMVSGANVLTF. The CDR3 region has the DNA TGTGCCAGCGGAATGGTCTCTGGGGCCAACGTCCTGACTTTC.

The rearrangement uses TRBV7-2 and TRBJ2-1; D might be TRBD2 (7 bases). Trimming took 8 bases from V and 6 from J, leaving 11 bases between them. The CDR3 covers 12 residues. Germline V gives CDR1 SGHTA, CDR2 FQGNSA. CDR3 loop: CASGGGSNEQFF. For the CDR3, the DNA is TGTGCCAGCGGGGGGGGCTCCAATGAGCAGTTCTTC. Variable domain in full (rest from reference TRBV7-2 and TRBJ2-1): GAGVSQSPSNKVTEKGKDVELRCDPISGHTALYWYRQSLGQGLEFLIYFQGNSAPDKSGLPSDRFSAERTGGSVSTLTIQRTQQEDSAVYLCASGGGSNEQFFGPGTRLTVL.

This clonotype was seen a few times. V and J are TRBV6-1 and TRBJ1-3; 9 nucleotides agree with TRBD1. CDR3 length equals 16 residues. The V segment lost 0 bases and the J segment 3 bases; nucleotides outside the gene matches: 3. CDR1 MNHNS and CDR2 SASEGT come from the germline V gene. This chain's CDR3 is CASSEARTGVGNTIYF. The DNA for the CDR3 is TGTGCCAGCAGTGAAGCCCGGACAGGGGTTGGAAACACCATATATTTT.

The table lists this clonotype with many counts. V and J are TRBV28 and TRBJ1-5, with D unresolved. The V end was cut by 6 bases, the J end by 3 bases, with 21 bases between. The CDR3 runs 17 residues. The V gene's germline CDR1 is MDHEN and CDR2 SYDVKM. CDR3 residues: CASSLTPGVGYNQPQHF. CDR3 bases: TGTGCCAGCAGCCTCACCCCCGGCGTGGGATACAATCAGCCCCAGCATTTT.

The CDR3 region has the DNA TGTGCCAGCGCAAGGGACAGCAATCAGCCCCAGCATTTT. It is translated as CASARDSNQPQHF. The rearrangement uses TRBV7-4 and TRBJ1-5; a possible D gene is TRBD1 (5 bases). The germline gives CDR1 SGHVT, CDR2 SQSDAQ. This CDR3 region has 13 residues. V lost 8 bases to trimming and J lost 1 base, with 9 bases between them. Full variable domain (missing parts from reference TRBV7-4 and TRBJ1-5): GAGVSQSPRYKVAKRGRDVALRCDSISGHVTLYWYRQTLGQGSEVLTYSQSDAQRDKSGRPSGRFSAERPERSVSTLKIQRTEQGDSAVYLCASARDSNQPQHFGDGTRLSIL.

This clonotype was found a few times. The gene calls are TRBV10-2 and TRBJ1-1; 10 bases map to TRBD1. CDR1 and CDR2 (germline): WSHSY, SAAADI. There are 14 residues in the CDR3. V lost 8 bases, J lost 4 bases, and 7 bases stayed unmatched. This chain's CDR3 is CASSRTGGGTEAFF. The CDR3 DNA sequence: TGCGCCAGCTCCAGGACAGGGGGTGGCACTGAAGCTTTCTTT.

The chain has TRBV6-2 or TRBV6-3 and TRBJ2-1, with D perhaps TRBD2 (5 bases). Looked up from germline, CDR1 is MNHEY and CDR2 is SVGEGT. V was clipped by 4 bases and J by 4 bases, with 23 bases between them. This CDR3 is 18 amino acids long. The chain's CDR3 is CASSSLSLARPTYNEQFF. Written as DNA, the CDR3 is TGTGCCAGCAGTTCCCTATCCTTAGCGCGACCAACTTACAATGAGCAGTTCTTC.